The rows below give T cell receptor beta chains drawn from one sample of a study of monozygotic twins with inflammatory bowel disease. Following a re-call of the 5' RACE reads, TCRdb has one entry per CDR3 protein and lacks DNA. The sample's table shows 80,000 or so distinct CDR3 sequences. Sample: blood. The receptors originated from a human donor with ulcerative colitis or Crohn's disease, or a healthy co-twin of an affected twin (not recorded which). CDR3s include the opening cysteine and the closing phenylalanine or tryptophan.

v_call	j_call	cdr3_length	cdr3_aa
TRBV29-1	TRBJ1-2	12	CSVEDPGGGYTF
TRBV7-8	TRBJ2-5	16	CASIYARTGGLETQYF
TRBV7-8	TRBJ2-3	17	CASTPGRVKPGTDTQYF
TRBV29-1	TRBJ2-5	15	CSVSYGGGRGETQYF
TRBV7-9	TRBJ2-3	15	CASSLAAGGTDTQYF
TRBV7-9	TRBJ2-7	16	CASSTEPPGQTYEQYF
TRBV28	TRBJ2-1	14	CASSLLSGDNEQFF
TRBV5-5	TRBJ2-5	16	CASSWLKRGGIETQYF
TRBV18	TRBJ2-7	13	CASSPGRSYEQYF
TRBV20-1	TRBJ1-5	13	CSAAYRGNQPQHF
TRBV10-3	TRBJ1-1	16	CAISESGGRVNTEAFF
TRBV24-1	TRBJ2-3	12	CATSVRQDTQYF
TRBV10-2	TRBJ2-5	13	CASSVPGQETQYF
TRBV7-8	TRBJ2-1	12	CASSLKGIEQFF
TRBV5-1	TRBJ2-1	15	CASTIGGHSYNEQFF
TRBV27	TRBJ1-1	15	CASSLNVRGDTEAFF
TRBV12-3/TRBV12-4	TRBJ2-5	15	CASSFPRSNQETQYF
TRBV10-1	TRBJ2-2	14	CATADGQGTGELFF
TRBV6-2/TRBV6-3	TRBJ1-6	16	CASSYFGQTTNSPLHF
TRBV5-5	TRBJ1-5	13	CASSLGGDQPQHF
TRBV12-3/TRBV12-4	TRBJ1-2	13	CASSFGGARGYTF
TRBV6-5	TRBJ2-6	16	CASSYKPGSGANVLTF
TRBV4-1	TRBJ1-3	16	CASSQSPRAGGNTIYF
TRBV27	TRBJ2-2	15	CASSSYLGNSGELFF
TRBV7-2	TRBJ2-5	14	CASSLERVRGAQYF
TRBV7-2	TRBJ2-3	13	CASSLDRGGTQYF
TRBV11-2	TRBJ1-1	12	CASTDPRGRAFF
TRBV6-6	TRBJ2-6	14	CASSYPGGANVLTF
TRBV11-1	TRBJ2-1	18	CASSSHTVGQSSYNEQFF
TRBV6-5	TRBJ2-1	12	CASSERWTEQFF
TRBV5-1	TRBJ1-2	13	CASSLAGNYGYTF
TRBV18	TRBJ2-3	15	CASTTSGGTTDTQYF
TRBV9	TRBJ2-5	14	CASSSGQQQETQYF
TRBV19	TRBJ1-1	14	CASSIRQGGTEAFF
TRBV7-9	TRBJ1-1	14	CASSFSGKRPEAFF
TRBV20-1	TRBJ2-6	13	CSARLAGANVLTF
TRBV7-3	TRBJ1-3	15	CASSLTGPSGNTIYF
TRBV7-8	TRBJ1-2	18	CASSLRGLTGQDSYGYTF
TRBV5-8	TRBJ2-2	14	CASGDRLLTGELFF
TRBV5-6	TRBJ1-1	14	CASSPTPQDTEAFF
TRBV5-4	TRBJ2-1	15	CASSHLGGAFREQFF
TRBV27	TRBJ2-2	15	CASSPFTGRPGELFF
TRBV5-1	TRBJ1-1	17	CASSLGARTGRNTEDFF
TRBV6-6	TRBJ1-1	13	CASSFVRGTEAFF
TRBV3-1	TRBJ2-3	17	CASSQDIVGQSTDTQYF
TRBV6-1	TRBJ1-1	14	CASSEDRGVPEAFF
TRBV18	TRBJ2-6	17	CASSPPTEAYGANVLTF
TRBV12-3/TRBV12-4	TRBJ1-5	15	CASRPGQFSNQPQHF
TRBV20-1	TRBJ2-1	12	CSGSGGYNEQFF
TRBV20-1	TRBJ1-5	16	CSARGDVGLRNQPQHF
TRBV20-1	TRBJ2-4	15	CSAKRVQGTKNIQYF
TRBV6-2/TRBV6-3	TRBJ2-7	16	CASSYGRGFSSYEQYF
TRBV6-1	TRBJ1-5	13	CASSLTGIQPQHF
TRBV20-1	TRBJ2-4	13	CSARQGGGNIQYF
TRBV5-1	TRBJ2-7	15	CASSLATSGTYEQYF
TRBV14	TRBJ2-1	16	CASSQDMDRTYNEQFF
TRBV5-1	TRBJ2-5	16	CASSFSPGGKQETQYF